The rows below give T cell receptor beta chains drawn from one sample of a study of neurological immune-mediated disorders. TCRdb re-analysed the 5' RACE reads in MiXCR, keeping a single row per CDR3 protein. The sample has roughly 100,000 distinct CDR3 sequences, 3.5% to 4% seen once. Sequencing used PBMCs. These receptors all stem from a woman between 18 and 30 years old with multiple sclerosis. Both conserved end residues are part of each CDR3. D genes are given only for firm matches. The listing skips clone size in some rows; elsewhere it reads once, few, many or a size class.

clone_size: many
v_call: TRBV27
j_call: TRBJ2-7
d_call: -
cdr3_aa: CASSLYGSYEQYF
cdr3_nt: TGTGCCAGCAGTTTATACGGCTCCTACGAGCAGTACTTC

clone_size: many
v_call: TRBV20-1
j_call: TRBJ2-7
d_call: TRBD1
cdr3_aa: CSATTGVYEQYF
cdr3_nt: TGCAGTGCCACAACAGGGGTCTACGAGCAGTACTTC

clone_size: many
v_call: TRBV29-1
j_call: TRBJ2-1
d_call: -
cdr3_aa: CSVEKGLAKKFF
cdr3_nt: TGCAGCGTTGAGAAGGGGCTAGCAAAGAAGTTCTTC

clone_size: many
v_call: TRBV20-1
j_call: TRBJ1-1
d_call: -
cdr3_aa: CRVLGMNTEAFF
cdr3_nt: TGCAGAGTCCTCGGTATGAACACTGAAGCTTTCTTT

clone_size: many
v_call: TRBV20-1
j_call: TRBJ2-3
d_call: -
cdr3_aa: CSAESSGGSGRVGDTQYF
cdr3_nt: TGCAGTGCTGAAAGTAGTGGCGGGTCAGGGCGAGTTGGAGATACGCAGTATTTT

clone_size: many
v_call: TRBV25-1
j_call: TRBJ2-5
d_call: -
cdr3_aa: CASRLSRDSSQETQYF
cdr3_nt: TGTGCCAGCAGACTTTCCCGAGACAGCTCCCAAGAGACCCAGTACTTC

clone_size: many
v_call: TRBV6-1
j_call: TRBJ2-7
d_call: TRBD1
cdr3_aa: CASRSGQGYEQYF
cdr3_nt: TGTGCCAGCAGATCAGGACAGGGCTACGAGCAGTACTTC

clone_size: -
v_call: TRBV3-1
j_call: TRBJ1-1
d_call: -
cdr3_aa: CVSSRANLEAFF
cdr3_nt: TGTGTCAGCAGCCGGGCCAACCTTGAAGCTTTCTTT

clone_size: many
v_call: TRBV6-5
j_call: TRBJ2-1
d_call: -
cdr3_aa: CASSYSRGTYNEQFF
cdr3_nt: TGTGCCAGCAGTTACTCGAGGGGGACCTACAATGAGCAGTTCTTC

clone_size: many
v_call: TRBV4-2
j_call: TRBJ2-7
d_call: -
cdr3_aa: CASSPAAGASYEQYF
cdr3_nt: TGTGCCAGCAGCCCAGCCGCAGGGGCCTCCTACGAGCAGTACTTC

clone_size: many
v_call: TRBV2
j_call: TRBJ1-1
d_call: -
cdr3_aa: CASIQAWGTEAFF
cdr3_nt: TGTGCCAGCATACAGGCGTGGGGCACTGAAGCTTTCTTT

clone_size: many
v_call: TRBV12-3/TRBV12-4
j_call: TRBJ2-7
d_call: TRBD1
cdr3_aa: CATRTGASGEQYF
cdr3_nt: TGTGCCACTCGGACAGGTGCGTCGGGGGAGCAGTACTTC

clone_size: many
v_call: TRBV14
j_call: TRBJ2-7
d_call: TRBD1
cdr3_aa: CASCPEANGAGGTYEQYF
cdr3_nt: TGTGCCAGCTGTCCCGAAGCCAACGGGGCAGGGGGCACCTACGAGCAGTACTTC

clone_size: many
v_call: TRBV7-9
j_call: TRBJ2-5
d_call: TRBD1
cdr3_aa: CASSFSTGKQETQYF
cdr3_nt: TGTGCCAGCAGCTTTTCGACAGGGAAGCAAGAGACCCAGTACTTC

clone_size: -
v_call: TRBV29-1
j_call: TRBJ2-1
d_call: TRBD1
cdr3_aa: CSEGQGLDEQFF
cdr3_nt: TGCAGCGAGGGACAGGGCCTCGATGAGCAGTTCTTC

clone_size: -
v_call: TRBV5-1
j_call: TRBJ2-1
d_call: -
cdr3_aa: CASSYLAGNEQFF
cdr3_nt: TGCGCCAGCAGCTATCTTGCTGGCAATGAGCAGTTCTTC

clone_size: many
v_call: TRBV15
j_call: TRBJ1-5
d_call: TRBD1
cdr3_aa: CATSKPGQGGQPQHF
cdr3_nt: TGTGCCACCAGCAAGCCAGGACAGGGAGGTCAGCCCCAGCATTTT

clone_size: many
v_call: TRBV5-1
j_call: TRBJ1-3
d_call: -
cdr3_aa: CASSLVGSSGNTIYF
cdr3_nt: TGCGCCAGCAGCTTGGTAGGGAGCTCTGGAAACACCATATATTTT

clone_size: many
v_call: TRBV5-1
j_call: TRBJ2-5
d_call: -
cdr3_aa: CASSLPGQETQYF
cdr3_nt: TGCGCCAGCAGCTTGCCAGGCCAAGAGACCCAGTACTTC

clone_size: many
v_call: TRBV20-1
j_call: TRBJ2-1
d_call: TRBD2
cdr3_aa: CSAKGLADYNEQFF
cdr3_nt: TGCAGTGCTAAAGGCCTAGCGGACTACAATGAGCAGTTCTTC

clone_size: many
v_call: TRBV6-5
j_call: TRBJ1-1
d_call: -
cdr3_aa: CASRGYGEAFF
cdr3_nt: TGTGCCAGCAGGGGTTATGGCGAAGCTTTCTTT

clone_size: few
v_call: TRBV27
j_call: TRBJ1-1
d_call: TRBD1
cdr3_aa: CASSPGGAGGYTEAFF
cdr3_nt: TGTGCCAGCAGTCCGGGCGGGGCAGGGGGCTACACTGAAGCTTTCTTT

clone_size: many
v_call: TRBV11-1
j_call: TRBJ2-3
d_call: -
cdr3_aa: CASSYEDTQYF
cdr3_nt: TGTGCCAGCAGCTATGAAGATACGCAGTATTTT

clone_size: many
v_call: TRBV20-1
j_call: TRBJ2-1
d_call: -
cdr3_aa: CSARDGGGFSYNEQFF
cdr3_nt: TGCAGTGCTAGAGATGGCGGCGGATTCTCCTACAATGAGCAGTTCTTC